This T cell receptor (beta chain) is from a study of blood T cells in healthy people across ages. On the study more broadly: With template switching, about one barcoded beta molecule was captured per two T cells. Study-level points and caveats: Shifts in expanded clonotypes may have been confounded by donor CMV status, which was unknown.

Per sample, a minimum of 6 million PBMCs were isolated. Germline V gene data show CDR1 as MGHRA and CDR2 as YSYEKL. The CDR3 has 16 residues. J lost 1 base, V lost 5 bases, and 10 bases had no gene match. About this clonotype: No antigen is known for it.

Primers used in a second PCR of about 7 to 11 cycles were a sample-barcoded 5' primer and a J-beta primer mix. MiXCR, run by TCRdb on the 5' RACE reads, gives a single entry per CDR3 protein. The sample lists some 1,800,000 distinct CDR3 sequences; about two fifths were seen once. The V call is TRBV4-1, the J call TRBJ1-2; 7 bases are shared with TRBD1. What was sequenced was blood. This clonotype was obtained from a human donor in good health. The CDR3 region has the DNA TGCGCCAGCAGCAGGGCCGGGACAGAGATTAACTATGGCTACACCTTC. Protein sequence: CASSRAGTEINYGYTF.